This T cell receptor (beta chain) is from a study of cytomegalovirus exposure and HLA in healthy donors. PCR employed 60 Vbeta and 13 Jbeta primers. Method: immunoSEQ multiplex PCR; TCRdb's copy keeps in-frame clones and lacks some. The sample has just over 150,000 clones, under 90% seen once. V lost 2 bases to trimming and J lost 6 bases, with 11 bases between them. Germline values: CDR1 MNHEY, CDR2 SMNVEV (reference sequence). This CDR3 spans 15 amino acids. This receptor was taken from a young man in good health and CMV-seronegative. The chain has TRBV27 and TRBJ1-6; possibly TRBD1 for D (6 bases). The sample was PBMCs. The CDR3 here is CASSLGGRGNSPLHF. CDR3 DNA: TGTGCCAGCAGTTTAGGGGGCAGGGGTAATTCACCCCTCCACTTT.